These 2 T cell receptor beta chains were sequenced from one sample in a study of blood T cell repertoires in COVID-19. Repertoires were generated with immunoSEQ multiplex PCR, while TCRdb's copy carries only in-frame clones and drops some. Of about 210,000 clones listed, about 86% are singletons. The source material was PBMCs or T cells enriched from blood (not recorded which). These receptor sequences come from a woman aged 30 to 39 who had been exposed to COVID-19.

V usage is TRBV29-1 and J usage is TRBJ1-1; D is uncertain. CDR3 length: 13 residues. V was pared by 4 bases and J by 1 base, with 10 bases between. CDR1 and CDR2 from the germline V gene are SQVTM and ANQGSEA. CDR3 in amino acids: CSVVVSRNTEAFF. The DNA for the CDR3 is TGCAGCGTTGTAGTCTCCCGGAACACTGAAGCTTTCTTT.

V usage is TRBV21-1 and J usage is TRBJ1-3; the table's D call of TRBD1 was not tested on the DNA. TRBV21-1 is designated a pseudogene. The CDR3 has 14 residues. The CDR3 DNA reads TGTGCCAGGGGTCAGGGGAACTCTGGAAACACCATATATTTT. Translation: CARGQGNSGNTIYF.